This T cell receptor beta chain was found in a study of OX40 agonist ivuxolimab in advanced cancers. Study-level findings and limits: In the 0.1 to 3.0 mg/kg range, CD4+ and CD8+ blood T cells had expanded clonally by week 6.

The CDR3 loop spans 14 amino acids. Germline lookup yields CDR1 SEHNR and CDR2 FQNEAQ (reference sequence). Deletions cut 1 base from V and 2 bases from J, with 8 bases between. As concerns this clone: Its antigen is as yet unknown.

Produced via immunoSEQ multiplex PCR; TCRdb's table is partial and in-frame only. Of around 69,000 clones listed, around 83% are singletons. The sequences come from CD4+ or CD8+ T cells sorted from blood, collected in a trial of the OX40 agonist ivuxolimab. The chain links TRBV7-9 to TRBJ2-5, with D possibly matching TRBD1 (5 bases). The clonotype comes from an adult with an advanced solid tumor such as melanoma, head and neck, liver or kidney cancer. The CDR3 DNA is TGTGCCAGCAGCTTAGTCAGGGAACAAGAGACCCAGTACTTC. Its protein is CASSLVREQETQYF. Based on the CDR3 plus reference TRBV7-9 and TRBJ2-5, the full variable domain is DTGVSQNPRHKITKRGQNVTFRCDPISEHNRLYWYRQTLGQGPEFLTYFQNEAQLEKSRLLSDRFSAERPKGSFSTLEIQRTEQGDSAMYLCASSLVREQETQYFGPGTRLLVL.